Here is one T cell receptor (beta chain) with its context. This clonotype appeared many times. Its cognate antigen has yet to be identified. Base qualities are not recorded, but no much larger clone differs from it by a single base. This record comes from a study of low-dose radiotherapy and immunotherapy resistance in tumors (dated by TCRdb to the early 2020s). For the study in its entirety: In Cohort 1, 0.5 Gy per fraction was delivered every 2 weeks, and a total PTV dose of 6.5 Gy was prescribed. Patients took aspirin 300 mg orally once daily for four cycles, starting on cycle 1 day 1. The translational analysis covered eight patients: three from the first dose cohort and the first five from the second dose cohort. Intravenous cyclophosphamide at 200 mg/m2 was administered every two weeks, one day ahead of each radiation and immunotherapy administration. In Cohort 2, 1 Gy per fraction was delivered every two weeks, for a total of 13 Gy over 26 weeks. Trial participants were not randomized into treatment groups. Nivolumab and ipilimumab were both given intravenously, with nivolumab at a 240 mg flat dose every two weeks and ipilimumab at 1 mg/kg every six weeks.

In light of the paper, this sample's time point label describes: after trial treatment. The sample's treatment or condition, from its label and the paper: LDRT plus nivolumab, ipilimumab, low-dose cyclophosphamide and aspirin (RACIN trial). The donors came from RACIN, which was a single-arm phase I dose-escalation trial that paired nivolumab and ipilimumab with aspirin, low-dose cyclophosphamide and low-dose radiotherapy. Patients with advanced, TIL-negative solid tumors were considered eligible. These reads were obtained on an Illumina HiSeq 2500. First-strand cDNA was synthesized with Superscript III and a set of TRAV- and TRBV-specific primers, covering both TCRalpha and TCRbeta chains. TCRs were amplified with Phusion for approximately 18 PCR cycles, with a constant-region primer paired with the adapter attached to the V primers. The MessageAmp II aRNA Amplification Kit was used to amplify the isolated mRNA, with in vitro transcription run for roughly 15 hours at 37 degrees C. The Dynabeads mRNA DIRECT Purification Kit was used to isolate mRNA for TCR sequencing. A second approximately 23-cycle Phusion PCR added indexed Illumina adapters, and products were purified with AMPure XP beads. The study's processing was this. Using custom Perl scripts, TCR sequences encoding the same protein were pooled, out-of-frame sequences were removed, and the abundance of each clonotype was computed. Any TCR sequence supported by only a single read was excluded from analysis. The metrics used to describe the repertoires included Shannon entropy, Gini index, clonality, richness, and the frequency of TCRs shared between repertoires. Through fastp at Q25 and MiXCR, TCRdb rebuilt clones from the public reads, retaining in-frame beta chains. Rows are combined by CDR3 protein, so each entry shows the most common genes and DNA. Clone size and V and J calls follow TCRdb, not the original study. This sample comprises about 80,000 distinct CDR3 sequences, 15% to 20% of them detected only once. The top ten constitute roughly 1.5% of the sample.

Its CDR3 holds 13 amino acids, cysteine through phenylalanine. Just CDR3 DNA is preserved here, 39 bases in frame from base 1. Reading the germline V gene (reference sequence) gives CDR1 MNHNY and CDR2 SVGAGI. The junction shows trimming of 8 bases on V and 0 bases on J, plus 9 bases between the germline ends. The chain links TRBV6-6 with TRBJ2-3; the D gene cannot be named for sure. This clonotype was sampled from a male donor with prostate cancer. This sample comprised PBMCs, obtained after low-dose radiotherapy plus immunotherapy. The CDR3 corresponds to CASRRDSTDTQYF. The sequenced DNA is TGTGCCAGCCGCCGTGATAGCACAGATACGCAGTATTTT.